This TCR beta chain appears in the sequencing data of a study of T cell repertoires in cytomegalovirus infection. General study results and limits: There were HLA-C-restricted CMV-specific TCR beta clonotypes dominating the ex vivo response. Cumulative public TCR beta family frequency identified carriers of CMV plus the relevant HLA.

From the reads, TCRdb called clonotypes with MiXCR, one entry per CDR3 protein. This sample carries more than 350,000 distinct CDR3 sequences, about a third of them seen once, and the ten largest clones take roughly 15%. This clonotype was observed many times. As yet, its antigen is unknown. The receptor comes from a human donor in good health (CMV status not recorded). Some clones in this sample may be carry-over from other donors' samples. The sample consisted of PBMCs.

DNA of the CDR3: TGTGCCAGTAGTAAGCAGCGCGGTGAACCCCAGCATTTT. Protein product: CASSKQRGEPQHF. This chain joins TRBV19 and TRBJ1-5, with unresolved D. V dropped 4 bases and J dropped 10 bases, with 14 bases sitting between them. The germline CDR1 and CDR2 sequences are LNHDA and SQIVND (reference sequence). The CDR3 covers 13 residues.